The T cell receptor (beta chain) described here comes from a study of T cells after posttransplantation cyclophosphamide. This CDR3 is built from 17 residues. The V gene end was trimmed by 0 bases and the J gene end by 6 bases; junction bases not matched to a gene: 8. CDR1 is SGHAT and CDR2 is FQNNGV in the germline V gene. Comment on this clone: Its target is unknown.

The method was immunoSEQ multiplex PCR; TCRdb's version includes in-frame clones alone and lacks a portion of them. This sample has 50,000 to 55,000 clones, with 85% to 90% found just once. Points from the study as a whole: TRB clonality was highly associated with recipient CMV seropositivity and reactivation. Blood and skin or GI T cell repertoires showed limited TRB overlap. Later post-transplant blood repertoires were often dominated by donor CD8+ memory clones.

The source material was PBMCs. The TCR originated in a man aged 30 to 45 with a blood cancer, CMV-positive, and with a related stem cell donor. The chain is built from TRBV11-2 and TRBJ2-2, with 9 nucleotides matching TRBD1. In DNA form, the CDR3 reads TGTGCCAGCAGCTTAGAAGGGGGGACAGGGTGGGCCGGGGAGCTGTTTTTT. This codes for CASSLEGGTGWAGELFF.